This T cell receptor beta chain was sequenced for a study of blood T cell repertoires in COVID-19. Sequenced by immunoSEQ multiplex PCR; TCRdb stores in-frame clones only, minus some. The data contain around 200,000 clones, about 85% of them seen just once; the ten biggest clones take up more than 10%. The CDR3 has 13 amino acids. J gave up 7 bases and V 4 bases, and 5 bases lay outside the gene matches. Germline V gene sequence: CDR1 SGHDT, CDR2 YYEEEE. This chain joins TRBV5-6 and TRBJ2-1; TRBD1 agrees at 7 bases. This clonotype originated in a woman under 30 who had recovered from COVID-19. The sequenced sample consisted of peripheral blood. CDR3 in amino acids: CASSLGQANEQFF. The CDR3 nucleotides are TGTGCCAGCAGCCTCGGACAGGCTAATGAGCAGTTCTTC.